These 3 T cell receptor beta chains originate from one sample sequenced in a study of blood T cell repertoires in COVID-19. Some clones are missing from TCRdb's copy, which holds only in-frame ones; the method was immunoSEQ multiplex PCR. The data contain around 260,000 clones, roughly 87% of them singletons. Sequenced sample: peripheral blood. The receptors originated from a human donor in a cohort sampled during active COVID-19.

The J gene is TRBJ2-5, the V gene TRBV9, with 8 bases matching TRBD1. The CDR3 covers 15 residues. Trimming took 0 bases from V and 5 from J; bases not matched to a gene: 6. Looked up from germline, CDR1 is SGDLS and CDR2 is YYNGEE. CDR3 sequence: CASSVGDRGTETQYF. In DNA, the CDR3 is TGTGCCAGCAGCGTAGGAGACAGGGGTACGGAGACCCAGTACTTC.

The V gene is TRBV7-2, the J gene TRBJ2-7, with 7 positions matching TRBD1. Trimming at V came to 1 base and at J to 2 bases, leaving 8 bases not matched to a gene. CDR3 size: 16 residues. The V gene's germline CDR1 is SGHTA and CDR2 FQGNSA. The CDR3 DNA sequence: TGTGCCAGCAGCTTAGGAGGGGCCGGGACAGCCTACGAGCAGTACTTC. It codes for CASSLGGAGTAYEQYF. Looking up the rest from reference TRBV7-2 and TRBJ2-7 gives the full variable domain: GAGVSQSPSNKVTEKGKDVELRCDPISGHTALYWYRQSLGQGLEFLIYFQGNSAPDKSGLPSDRFSAERTGGSVSTLTIQRTQQEDSAVYLCASSLGGAGTAYEQYFGPGTRLTVT.

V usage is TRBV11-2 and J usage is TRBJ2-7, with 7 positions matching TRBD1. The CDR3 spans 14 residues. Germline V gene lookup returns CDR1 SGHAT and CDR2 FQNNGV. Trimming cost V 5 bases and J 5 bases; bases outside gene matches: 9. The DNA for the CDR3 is TGTGCCAGCAGCCTTCGACAGGGAATGAACGAGCAGTACTTC. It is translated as CASSLRQGMNEQYF.